These 20 T cell receptor beta chains were sequenced from one sample in a study of cytomegalovirus exposure and HLA in healthy donors. The primer mix had 60 Vbeta and 13 Jbeta primers. TCRdb keeps only in-frame clones here, not all; method: immunoSEQ multiplex PCR. The table has around 160,000 clones, about three quarters seen once. Input material: PBMCs. The source is a woman aged 40-49 years in good health and CMV-seropositive.

The rearrangement uses TRBV18 and TRBJ2-7; no reliable D call. Germline assignment: CDR1 KGHSH and CDR2 LQKENI. This CDR3 has 12 amino acids. Trimming removed 5 bases at V and 4 bases at J, with 9 bases between. CDR3 amino acids: CASSVTSYEQYF. CDR3 DNA sequence: TGTGCCAGCTCAGTAACATCATACGAGCAGTACTTC.

The rearrangement links TRBV6-1 to TRBJ2-7, with 12 nucleotides matching TRBD1. CDR1 is MNHNS and CDR2 is SASEGT in the germline V gene. The CDR3 runs 14 residues. Trimming cost V 6 bases and J 5 bases; bases outside gene matches: 5. CDR3 bases: TGTGCCAGCAGGGGGGGACAGGGGGCCCACGAGCAGTACTTC. Translating gives CASRGGQGAHEQYF.

There are a few counts of this clone. This chain connects TRBV6-6 to TRBJ1-1; possible D gene TRBD1, 5 bases. This CDR3 is built from 16 residues. Germline V gene sequence: CDR1 MNHNY, CDR2 SVGAGI (reference sequence). V was shortened by 2 bases and J by 1 base, with 14 bases between the two germline ends. The CDR3 spells CASSYDRIDRNTEAFF. The CDR3 DNA reads as TGTGCCAGCAGTTACGACAGAATTGACAGGAACACTGAAGCTTTCTTT.

The J gene is TRBJ2-5, the V gene TRBV7-2; D not resolved. The germline V and J ends were trimmed by 5 bases and 3 bases, with 10 bases remaining between them. The CDR3 has 13 amino acids. Per the germline V gene, CDR1 is SGHTA and CDR2 is FQGNSA. This CDR3 reads CASSPPGKETQYF. CDR3 DNA: TGTGCCAGCAGCCCGCCGGGTAAAGAGACCCAGTACTTC.

The V and J genes are TRBV7-2 and TRBJ2-1; weak D call: TRBD2 (7 bases). CDR3 length equals 14 residues. Looked up from germline, CDR1 is SGHTA and CDR2 is FQGNSA. V gave up 1 base and J gave up 10 bases, with 14 bases separating them. Here the CDR3 DNA reads TGTGCCAGCAGCTTAGGGGGGGGCCCTTCGGAGCAGTTCTTC. Protein: CASSLGGGPSEQFF.

In this sample, this clone turned up a few times. The chain links TRBV7-9 to TRBJ1-4, with no clear D. This CDR3 comprises 13 residues. Germline V gene lookup returns CDR1 SEHNR and CDR2 FQNEAQ (reference sequence). The V and J ends lost 4 bases and 8 bases respectively, with 11 bases between them. CDR3 coding DNA: TGTGCCAGCAGCTCCAACGCGTGGGAAAAACTGTTTTTT. Translating gives CASSSNAWEKLFF.

The chain links TRBV6-6 to TRBJ2-3; a possible D gene is TRBD2 (6 bases). The V end was cut by 6 bases, the J end by 3 bases, with 16 bases between. CDR1 is MNHNY and CDR2 is SVGAGI in the germline V gene (reference sequence). The CDR3 has 15 residues. The CDR3 spells CASSRDSYATDTQYF. CDR3 in DNA: TGTGCCAGCAGCCGGGACTCCTACGCGACAGATACGCAGTATTTT.

CDR3 protein: CASSLGDRANTEAFF. In nucleotides, the CDR3 is TGTGCCAGCAGCTTAGGGGACAGGGCGAACACTGAAGCTTTCTTT. The chain uses TRBV7-9 and TRBJ1-1; 9 bases match TRBD1. The germline gives CDR1 SEHNR, CDR2 FQNEAQ (reference sequence). There are 15 residues in the CDR3. The V gene end was trimmed by 1 base and the J gene end by 1 base; junction bases not matched to a gene: 1.

This clone appeared a single time. The gene calls are TRBV27 and TRBJ1-3; D remains unclear. V lost 5 bases to trimming and J lost 9 bases, with 11 bases between them. There are 12 residues in the CDR3. Germline values: CDR1 MNHEY, CDR2 SMNVEV (reference sequence). CDR3 nucleotides: TGTGCCAGCAGTCCCCGGTCGGGCACCATATATTTT. Translation: CASSPRSGTIYF.

This sequence joins TRBV4-3 and TRBJ1-6, with TRBD1 matching 7 bases. CDR3 size: 17 residues. V gave up 2 bases and J gave up 5 bases; unmatched junction bases: 9. Germline V gene lookup returns CDR1 LGHNA and CDR2 YSLEER. CDR3 region: CASSQPRGQADNSPLHF. CDR3 sequence (DNA): TGCGCCAGCAGCCAACCGCGCGGACAGGCCGATAATTCACCCCTCCACTTT.

The gene calls are TRBV27 and TRBJ1-4; D not certain. Germline CDR1 and CDR2: MNHEY and SMNVEV (reference sequence). Trimming removed 8 bases from V and 8 bases from J, with 21 bases in between. The CDR3 consists of 15 residues. This chain's CDR3 is CASGYSQHLGEKLFF. CDR3 nucleotides: TGTGCCAGCGGATACAGTCAACACCTCGGAGAAAAACTGTTTTTT.

The chain has TRBV7-2 and TRBJ2-2; 12 bases fit TRBD2. The J segment lost 5 bases and the V segment lost 5 bases, leaving 9 bases of the junction unmatched. There are 17 residues in the CDR3. The V gene's germline CDR1 is SGHTA and CDR2 FQGNSA. DNA of the CDR3: TGTGCCAGCAGCGCGCGCGCACTAGCGGGAGGAACCGGGGAGCTGTTTTTT. The encoded protein is CASSARALAGGTGELFF. Using reference TRBV7-2 and TRBJ2-2 for the parts outside the CDR3, the full variable domain is GAGVSQSPSNKVTEKGKDVELRCDPISGHTALYWYRQSLGQGLEFLIYFQGNSAPDKSGLPSDRFSAERTGGSVSTLTIQRTQQEDSAVYLCASSARALAGGTGELFFGEGSRLTVL.

The count of this clone is one. The V gene is TRBV14, the J gene TRBJ2-3; the match to TRBD1 covers 10 bases. The CDR3 is made up of 14 amino acids. Trimming at V came to 4 bases and at J to 5 bases, leaving 3 bases not matched to a gene. Germline values: CDR1 SGHDN, CDR2 FVKESK. CDR3 region: CASSRTGGIDTQYF. CDR3 coding DNA: TGTGCCAGCAGCCGGACAGGGGGGATAGATACGCAGTATTTT.

The genes are TRBV6-6 and TRBJ1-1, with unresolved D. V was pared by 0 bases and J by 8 bases, with 13 bases between. Germline CDR1 MNHNY, CDR2 SVGAGI (reference sequence). The CDR3 is made up of 14 amino acids. For the CDR3, the DNA is TGTGCCAGCAGTTACTCATACGGAGCAGACGAAGCTTTCTTT. It translates to CASSYSYGADEAFF.

The rearrangement joins TRBV19 to TRBJ2-7; TRBD1 matches 10 bases. CDR1 and CDR2 (germline): LNHDA, SQIVND (reference sequence). The CDR3 extends over 16 amino acids. Unmatched junction bases numbered 4, after V lost 0 bases and J lost 2 bases. Written as DNA, the CDR3 is TGTGCCAGTAGTATAGAAGGGACAGGGGTTACCTACGAGCAGTACTTC. Translated, it gives CASSIEGTGVTYEQYF.

The J gene is TRBJ2-7, the V gene TRBV9, with 9 bases identical to TRBD2. Per the germline V gene, CDR1 is SGDLS and CDR2 is YYNGEE. The CDR3 length is 15 residues. Trimming at V came to 2 bases and at J to 5 bases, leaving 8 bases not matched to a gene. CDR3 bases: TGTGCCAGCAGCGTCGGGACTAGCAATGGGGACGAGCAGTACTTC. Protein sequence: CASSVGTSNGDEQYF.

A few counts support this clone. V is TRBV15 and J is TRBJ2-3; no firm D call. Per the germline V gene, CDR1 is LNHNV and CDR2 is YYDKDF (reference sequence). V shed 4 bases and J shed 1 base, with 12 bases lying between them. The CDR3 totals 15 residues. CDR3 in DNA: TGTGCCACCAGCACCCAGTCTCCCCGCACAGATACGCAGTATTTT. It codes for CATSTQSPRTDTQYF.

The gene calls are TRBV14 and TRBJ2-2; D may be TRBD1 (5 bases). Germline V gives CDR1 SGHDN, CDR2 FVKESK. CDR3 size: 17 residues. The V gene lost 0 bases and the J gene lost 6 bases, with 17 bases spanning the gap. DNA of the CDR3: TGTGCCAGCAGCCAAGAAGGATTGCGAAGGGGCGCCGGGGAGCTGTTTTTT. Its protein product is CASSQEGLRRGAGELFF.

This CDR3 is CASSSSPGGAADTQYF. The CDR3 bases are TGCGCCAGCAGCTCATCTCCGGGGGGGGCGGCGGATACGCAGTATTTT. The chain links TRBV5-1 to TRBJ2-3; 8 bases align to TRBD2. CDR3 length: 16 amino acids. Per the germline V gene, CDR1 is SGHRS and CDR2 is YFSETQ. The V gene end was trimmed by 3 bases and the J gene end by 6 bases; junction bases not matched to a gene: 12.

The V gene is TRBV6-5, the J gene TRBJ2-7, with 11 bases identical to TRBD2. V trimming: 5 bases; J trimming: 4 bases; junction bases outside the gene matches: 4. CDR1 is MNHEY and CDR2 is SVGAGI in the germline V gene. The CDR3 covers 14 residues. CDR3 in DNA: TGTGCCAGCAGTCGGACTAGCGGGTTTTACGAGCAGTACTTC. It translates to CASSRTSGFYEQYF.